What follows describes a single TCR beta chain. The entry originates in a study of T cell responses to AZD1222 COVID-19 vaccine. The length of the CDR3 is 13 residues. V was pared by 5 bases and J by 5 bases, with 11 bases between. CDR1 and CDR2 from the germline V gene are SGHAT and FQNNGV. Here immunoSEQ multiplex PCR was the method, and the copy in TCRdb shows in-frame clones only, minus some. The repertoire holds approximately 110,000 clones, with more than 80% as singletons. This sequence joins TRBV11-2 and TRBJ2-3; tentatively, D is TRBD2 (6 bases). Source: peripheral blood, taken on day 0 of AZD1222 vaccination. This sequence was found in an adult in good health. The CDR3 DNA is TGTGCCAGCAGCAGGGGACTTCTAGATACGCAGTATTTT. This encodes CASSRGLLDTQYF. The full variable domain, completed using reference TRBV11-2 and TRBJ2-3, is EAGVAQSPRYKIIEKRQSVAFWCNPISGHATLYWYQQILGQGPKLLIQFQNNGVVDDSQLPKDRFSAERLKGVDSTLKIQPAKLEDSAVYLCASSRGLLDTQYFGPGTRLTVL.